The 14 T cell receptor beta chains below were found in one sample sequenced in a study of CD8 T cells in ankylosing spondylitis. TCRdb called the 5' RACE reads again in MiXCR, with one record for every CDR3 protein. The sample records 250,000 to 350,000 distinct CDR3 sequences, less than 25% being singletons. The sequenced sample was blood, either unsorted or a sorted T cell fraction (not recorded which). All receptors derive from a female donor with ankylosing spondylitis or in good health (not recorded which).

This clonotype was detected many times. J is TRBJ1-1 and V is TRBV29-1; D may be TRBD1 (5 bases). The CDR3 covers 13 residues. Germline CDR1 is SQVTM and CDR2 is ANQGSEA. With 1 base removed from V and 1 base from J, the gap between germline ends came to 7 bases. CDR3 DNA: TGCAGCGTTGAAGGCAGGGCGAACACTGAAGCTTTCTTT. This gives the protein CSVEGRANTEAFF.

The chain links TRBV5-1 to TRBJ2-1; D is possibly TRBD1 (6 bases). CDR3 length: 14 residues. The germline V gene has CDR1 SGHRS and CDR2 YFSETQ. The V end lost 4 bases, the J end lost 6 bases, and 14 bases lay between the germline ends. CDR3 in DNA: TGCGCCAGCAGCAAGGTAGTAGGGGGCAATGAGCAGTTCTTC. Translation: CASSKVVGGNEQFF. Variable domain in full (rest from reference TRBV5-1 and TRBJ2-1): KAGVTQTPRYLIKTRGQQVTLSCSPISGHRSVSWYQQTPGQGLQFLFEYFSETQRNKGNFPGRFSGRQFSNSRSEMNVSTLELGDSALYLCASSKVVGGNEQFFGPGTRLTVL.

The chain is built from TRBV6-6 and TRBJ1-5; D is uncertain. The V end was cut by 5 bases, the J end by 4 bases, with 12 bases between. This CDR3 is built from 14 residues. Germline V gene data show CDR1 as MNHNY and CDR2 as SVGAGI (reference sequence). CDR3 coding DNA: TGTGCCAGCAGTCCCGTAGGGCGGAATCAGCCCCAGCATTTT. Protein product: CASSPVGRNQPQHF.

V is TRBV9 and J is TRBJ1-2, with D hard to call. This CDR3 has 11 residues. V was pared by 5 bases and J by 7 bases, with 9 bases between. Germline V gives CDR1 SGDLS, CDR2 YYNGEE. CDR3 sequence (DNA): TGTGCCAGCAGGGACGGAACTGGCTACACCTTC. Translated: CASRDGTGYTF.

This clonotype turned up a few times. The rearrangement uses TRBV6-5 and TRBJ2-7; 7 bases match TRBD1. Trimming removed 4 bases from V and 3 bases from J; junction bases left unmatched: 9. The CDR3 consists of 15 residues. Germline CDR1 reads MNHEY; CDR2 reads SVGAGI. The CDR3 sequence is CASSSPGQNRYEQYF. DNA of the CDR3: TGTGCCAGCAGTTCACCGGGACAGAACCGCTACGAGCAGTACTTC.

This chain links TRBV20-1 with TRBJ2-7, with 9 positions matching TRBD1. V lost 2 bases, J lost 6 bases, and 5 bases stayed unmatched. This CDR3 region has 13 residues. Germline assignment: CDR1 DFQATT and CDR2 SNEGSKA (reference sequence). This CDR3 reads CSARRGTGTEQYF. The DNA of the CDR3 is TGCAGTGCTAGAAGGGGGACAGGGACCGAGCAGTACTTC.

This chain connects TRBV2 to TRBJ2-1, with TRBD2 matching 11 bases. Germline V gene data show CDR1 as SNHLY and CDR2 as FYNNEI. V shed 9 bases and J 8 bases; nucleotides not matched to a gene: 6. This CDR3 spans 13 amino acids. CDR3 in DNA: TGTGCCAGTGTACTAGCGGGAGAATATGAGCAGTTCTTC. Translated, it gives CASVLAGEYEQFF. The complete variable domain, with remaining parts taken from reference TRBV2 and TRBJ2-1, reads EPEVTQTPSHQVTQMGQEVILRCVPISNHLYFYWYRQILGQKVEFLVSFYNNEISEKSEIFDDQFSVERPDGSNFTLKIRSTKLEDSAMYFCASVLAGEYEQFFGPGTRLTVL.

There are many counts of this clonotype. This chain joins TRBV6-5 and TRBJ2-5; D may be TRBD1 (5 bases). Germline V lookup: CDR1 MNHEY, CDR2 SVGAGI. Trimming pared 6 bases from V and 0 bases from J, leaving 14 bases between. This CDR3 region has 15 residues. CDR3 in DNA: TGTGCCAGCAGGGTGGACACTTGGTACCAAGAGACCCAGTACTTC. As protein: CASRVDTWYQETQYF.

The J gene is TRBJ2-1, the V gene TRBV29-1, with a weak D call TRBD1 (6 bases). V shed 5 bases and J shed 7 bases, with 12 bases lying between them. CDR3 length: 12 residues. CDR1 is SQVTM, CDR2 ANQGSEA, per germline. CDR3 DNA: TGCAGCGTTTCCTACCAGGGGAATGAGCAGTTCTTC. It codes for CSVSYQGNEQFF.

This clonotype appeared a single time. The rearrangement joins TRBV5-5 to TRBJ2-1, with 7 bases lining up with TRBD1. V lost 0 bases to trimming and J lost 3 bases; unmatched junction nucleotides: 3. Per the germline V gene, CDR1 is SGHKS and CDR2 is YYEKEE (reference sequence). The CDR3 length is 15 residues. CDR3 region: CASSLDRGNYNEQFF. CDR3 DNA: TGTGCCAGCAGCTTGGACAGGGGTAACTACAATGAGCAGTTCTTC.

This clonotype showed up just a few times. In DNA form, the CDR3 reads TGTGCCAGCAGCTTGTCGCTAGGCACAGATACGCAGTATTTT. It yields the protein CASSLSLGTDTQYF. The chain joins TRBV5-6 to TRBJ2-3; D ambiguous. V was clipped by 1 base and J by 1 base, with 7 bases between them. CDR3 size: 14 residues. Looked up from germline, CDR1 is SGHDT and CDR2 is YYEEEE. The full variable domain, completed using reference TRBV5-6 and TRBJ2-3, is DAGVTQSPTHLIKTRGQQVTLRCSPKSGHDTVSWYQQALGQGPQFIFQYYEEEERQRGNFPDRFSGHQFPNYSSELNVNALLLGDSALYLCASSLSLGTDTQYFGPGTRLTVL.

A few counts support this clonotype. The chain uses TRBV20-1 and TRBJ2-3; 9 bases align to TRBD2. Looked up from germline, CDR1 is DFQATT and CDR2 is SNEGSKA (reference sequence). CDR3 length equals 16 residues. The trim removed 2 bases at V and 0 bases at J, leaving 6 bases unmatched. The CDR3 DNA follows: TGCAGTGCTAGATCTTCTAGCGGGACAAGCACAGATACGCAGTATTTT. It codes for CSARSSSGTSTDTQYF.

This CDR3 reads CASSDQEYNEQFF. Here the CDR3 DNA reads TGCGCCAGCAGCGATCAGGAGTACAATGAGCAGTTCTTC. V and J are TRBV5-1 and TRBJ2-1; no reliable D call. This CDR3 has 13 amino acids. V gave up 4 bases and J gave up 4 bases, with 9 bases separating them. The germline CDR1 and CDR2 sequences are SGHRS and YFSETQ.

To note about this clonotype: A read error may be the cause here, since a much bigger clone is one base away. This chain links TRBV12-3 or TRBV12-4 with TRBJ1-1, with unresolved D. V dropped 2 bases and J dropped 1 base, with 5 bases sitting between them. There are 13 residues in the CDR3. CDR3 in DNA: TGTGCCAGCAGTTTAAACTGGAACACTGAAGCTTTCTTT. It is translated as CASSLNWNTEAFF.